Listed below are T cell receptor beta chains from one sample, sequenced in a study of blood T cell repertoires in COVID-19. Sequenced by immunoSEQ multiplex PCR; TCRdb stores in-frame clones only, minus some. The sample carries tens of thousands of clones, 90% recorded once. Input material: peripheral blood. The receptors originated from a woman aged 80 or older with acute or convalescent COVID-19. The CDR3 runs from the conserved cysteine through the conserved F or W. Each record gives: clone size, J gene, D gene, V gene, CDR3 DNA, CDR3 protein. The D gene is left open where the match is weak. A clone size is listed for some rows: how often the clone was seen (once, few, many), or a class if it is expanded.

. | TRBJ2-7 | TRBD1 | TRBV6-6 | TGTGCCAGCAGTCCGACAGGGGGGAGCTACGAGCAGTACTTC | CASSPTGGSYEQYF
. | TRBJ1-1 | . | TRBV28 | TGTGCCAGCAGGGGGGGTGGAACTGAAGCTTTCTTT | CASRGGGTEAFF
. | TRBJ2-7 | . | TRBV19 | TGTGCCAGTAGTATACAGGGTGGGCCGGACGAGCAGTACTTC | CASSIQGGPDEQYF
. | TRBJ1-1 | TRBD1 | TRBV28 | TGTGCCAGCAGCCAACCCGGGACAGGGGGCACTGAAGCTTTCTTT | CASSQPGTGGTEAFF
. | TRBJ2-1 | . | TRBV18 | TGTGCCAGCTCACCGCGGCGGTCCTCCTACAATGAGCAGTTCTTC | CASSPRRSSYNEQFF
. | TRBJ2-5 | TRBD2 | TRBV7-9 | TGTGCCAGCAGCCCCAGAGGAGCGGGGGGGACCCCCCAAGAGACCCAGTACTTC | CASSPRGAGGTPQETQYF
. | TRBJ1-5 | . | TRBV19 | TGTGCCAGTAGTCCTTTGTATCAGCCCCAGCATTTT | CASSPLYQPQHF
few | TRBJ2-1 | TRBD2 | TRBV2 | TGTGCCAGCAGACGGACTAGCGGGTACAATGAGCAGTTCTTC | CASRRTSGYNEQFF
once | TRBJ1-4 | . | TRBV5-1 | TGCGCCAGCAGCTTGGCGCCGGGAGCGGGGCTTGCTGAAAAACTGTTTTTT | CASSLAPGAGLAEKLFF
. | TRBJ2-1 | TRBD2 | TRBV29-1 | TGCAGCGTTGAGAAGCGGGGGACCTACAATGAGCAGTTCTTC | CSVEKRGTYNEQFF
. | TRBJ2-5 | . | TRBV6-6 | TGTGCCAGCAGTTACTCAAACAGGGAAGAGACCCAGTACTTC | CASSYSNREETQYF
. | TRBJ1-6 | . | TRBV28 | TGTGCCAGCAGTTCTTTAAATTCACCCCTCCACTTT | CASSSLNSPLHF